This TCR beta chain was recorded in a study of blood T cell repertoires in COVID-19. Germline CDR1 SGHDT, CDR2 YYEEEE. The J segment lost 5 bases and the V segment lost 2 bases, leaving 10 bases of the junction unmatched. The CDR3 is 16 amino acids. Authors' data handling: Quantification of nucleated cells was approximated via reference gene primer amplification. Method: immunoSEQ multiplex PCR; TCRdb's copy keeps in-frame clones and lacks some. V and J calls and clone size come straight from that table; D and trimming were deduced from the DNA. The table includes under 75,000 clones, just over 85% detected once.

The gene calls are TRBV5-6 and TRBJ2-5, with 9 bases aligning to TRBD1. The sample comprised peripheral blood. The TCR originated in a man between 25 and 39 years old with acute or convalescent COVID-19. The CDR3 DNA reads TGTGCCAGCAGCTTCCCGAACAGGGGGCTTGGGGAGACCCAGTACTTC. Translation gives CASSFPNRGLGETQYF.